One and the same sample provided the 27 T cell receptor beta chains below, sequenced in a study of T-cell memory formation after mild COVID-19. Each CDR3 protein gets one entry after TCRdb re-called the 5' RACE reads with MiXCR. In the table there are hundreds of thousands of distinct CDR3 sequences, around 17% of which are singletons. Specimen: PBMCs or a T cell subset sorted from them (not recorded which). The receptor source for this set is an adult woman who had mild COVID-19 (a few samples of this study predate the infection). Cell type and time point are not known.

This clonotype occurred a few times. The gene calls are TRBV20-1 and TRBJ2-3, with 9 bases that match TRBD2. Germline loops: CDR1 DFQATT, CDR2 SNEGSKA (reference sequence). This CDR3 is built from 15 residues. Trimming took 1 base from V and 2 from J; bases not matched to a gene: 4. The CDR3 bases are TGCAGTGCTAGAGCCCTAGCGGGAAACACAGATACGCAGTATTTT. Amino acids: CSARALAGNTDTQYF.

This sequence joins TRBV4-3 and TRBJ2-7; 12 nucleotides agree with TRBD2. Trimming removed 5 bases from V and 4 bases from J; junction bases left unmatched: 6. The CDR3 extends over 15 amino acids. Germline CDR1 LGHNA, CDR2 YSLEER. The CDR3 DNA is TGCGCCAGCAGCTCCCGACTAGCGGGAGCGTACGAGCAGTACTTC. Protein sequence: CASSSRLAGAYEQYF.

This clonotype was counted ten times or more. The gene calls are TRBV6-2 or TRBV6-3 and TRBJ2-1; D not resolved. The CDR3 consists of 14 residues. V was clipped by 2 bases and J by 1 base, with 6 bases between them. Germline CDR1 is MNHEY and CDR2 is SVGEGT. The CDR3 region has the DNA TGTGCCAGCAGTTACGGCGGATCCTACAATGAGCAGTTCTTC. It codes for CASSYGGSYNEQFF.

The chain employs TRBV9 and TRBJ2-2; D gene ambiguous. CDR1 and CDR2 from the germline V gene are SGDLS and YYNGEE. The CDR3 contains 14 residues. V gave up 3 bases and J gave up 9 bases, with 15 bases separating them. The CDR3 DNA sequence: TGTGCCAGCAGCGGTGCCTCCGAAAGTAGGGAGCTGTTTTTT. It translates to CASSGASESRELFF.

This clonotype has only a few counts. The CDR3 reads CASSPMGRERYEQFF. In DNA, the CDR3 is TGTGCCAGCAGCCCCATGGGGCGGGAGAGGTATGAGCAGTTCTTC. V gene TRBV7-2 combines with J gene TRBJ2-1, with 7 bases fitting TRBD2. Trimming at V came to 5 bases and at J to 8 bases, leaving 12 bases not matched to a gene. The CDR3 has 15 amino acids. Looked up from germline, CDR1 is SGHTA and CDR2 is FQGNSA.

This clonotype was recorded a few times. The chain combines TRBV12-3 or TRBV12-4 with TRBJ2-2, with D perhaps TRBD2 (6 bases). The CDR3 has 16 residues. Trimming left V 3 bases short and J 0 bases short, with 11 bases between. For the CDR3, the DNA is TGTGCCAGCAGTTTTACTAGCACCGCGAACACCGGGGAGCTGTTTTTT. It encodes CASSFTSTANTGELFF.

The J gene is TRBJ2-1, the V gene TRBV5-1; unclear D gene. The length of the CDR3 is 13 residues. The ends were cut back, 4 bases at V and 15 bases at J, with 20 bases in the middle. CDR1 and CDR2 from the germline V gene are SGHRS and YFSETQ. In DNA, the CDR3 is TGCGCCAGCAGCGCTGCATTTGGGGAAATGAGGTTCTTC. It encodes CASSAAFGEMRFF.

The chain links TRBV18 to TRBJ2-1, with D possibly TRBD1 on 5 matching bases. The V and J ends lost 0 bases and 10 bases respectively, with 16 bases between them. The germline CDR1 and CDR2 sequences are KGHSH and LQKENI. This CDR3 contains 15 residues. This CDR3 is CASSPPTGLRREQFF. The CDR3 coding sequence is TGTGCCAGCTCACCACCTACAGGCCTAAGGCGGGAGCAGTTCTTC.

A few counts support this clonotype. J is TRBJ2-3 and V is TRBV4-1; the D gene is possibly TRBD2 (7 bases). Looked up from germline, CDR1 is MGHRA and CDR2 is YSYEKL. The CDR3 runs 17 residues. The germline V and J ends were trimmed by 1 base and 1 base, with 15 bases remaining between them. The CDR3 loop reads CASSQVAGRGRTDTQYF. DNA for the CDR3: TGCGCCAGCAGCCAAGTTGCGGGGCGGGGGCGCACAGATACGCAGTATTTT.

The table lists this clonotype with many counts. This chain joins TRBV4-1 and TRBJ2-3, with 9 nucleotides matching TRBD2. The CDR3 extends over 14 amino acids. V gave up 5 bases and J gave up 4 bases; unmatched junction bases: 4. CDR1 is MGHRA and CDR2 is YSYEKL in the germline V gene. The CDR3 region is CASSLRGGSDTQYF. CDR3 sequence (DNA): TGCGCCAGCAGCTTGCGGGGGGGATCAGATACGCAGTATTTT.

The V and J genes are TRBV13 and TRBJ2-7; D unclear. V was clipped by 1 base and J by 3 bases, with 10 bases between them. The CDR3 extends over 14 amino acids. Looked up from germline, CDR1 is PRHDT and CDR2 is FYEKMQ (reference sequence). CDR3 DNA: TGTGCCAGCAGCTTAGTCCAGGAAAGCTACGAGCAGTACTTC. This sequence encodes CASSLVQESYEQYF.

This clonotype was counted once. V usage is TRBV2 and J usage is TRBJ1-5, with D maybe TRBD1 (5 bases). The germline V gene has CDR1 SNHLY and CDR2 FYNNEI. Trimming shortened V by 3 bases and J by 3 bases, and 12 bases separated the two germline ends. The CDR3 loop spans 15 amino acids. The CDR3: CASSDPGHANQPQHF. The CDR3 DNA is TGTGCCAGCAGTGATCCTGGACATGCCAATCAGCCCCAGCATTTT.

The CDR3: CASSYGAASNQPQHF. DNA of the CDR3: TGTGCCAGCAGTTATGGGGCAGCTAGCAATCAGCCCCAGCATTTT. The chain couples TRBV6-6 to TRBJ1-5; D might be TRBD1 (5 bases). CDR3 length equals 15 residues. Trimming stripped 3 bases from V and 0 bases from J, with 9 bases between. The V gene's germline CDR1 is MNHNY and CDR2 SVGAGI (reference sequence).

This clonotype was counted only a few times. The J gene is TRBJ1-1, the V gene TRBV11-2, with D possibly TRBD1 on 6 matching bases. Germline lookup yields CDR1 SGHAT and CDR2 FQNNGV. The V gene lost 5 bases and the J gene lost 1 base, with 14 bases spanning the gap. The CDR3 covers 15 residues. The CDR3 bases are TGTGCCAGCAGCGATGATAAACAGGGGAACACTGAAGCTTTCTTT. Residues: CASSDDKQGNTEAFF. Looking up the rest from reference TRBV11-2 and TRBJ1-1 gives the full variable domain: EAGVAQSPRYKIIEKRQSVAFWCNPISGHATLYWYQQILGQGPKLLIQFQNNGVVDDSQLPKDRFSAERLKGVDSTLKIQPAKLEDSAVYLCASSDDKQGNTEAFFGQGTRLTVV.

This clonotype has only a few counts. This rearrangement joins TRBV7-9 to TRBJ2-3; TRBD2 aligns across 9 bases. This CDR3 has 18 residues. From germline, CDR1 is SEHNR and CDR2 FQNEAQ (reference sequence). With 5 bases clipped from V and 1 base from J, the junction kept 13 bases outside the gene matches. The CDR3, as DNA: TGTGCCAGCAGCCCCTTGGGCGGGGGGGCTTATGGCACAGATACGCAGTATTTT. It yields the protein CASSPLGGGAYGTDTQYF.

The J gene is TRBJ2-7, the V gene TRBV12-2; the D segment call TRBD2 is taken from the table without a DNA check. TRBV12-2 is a pseudogene. The CDR3 sequence is 17 residues long. The CDR3 loop is CASRAGLAGNSAYEQYF. CDR3 sequence (DNA): TGTGCAAGTCGCGCCGGACTAGCGGGGAACTCCGCCTACGAGCAGTACTTC.

Many counts were recorded for this clonotype. The chain recombines TRBV6-1 with TRBJ2-2; D perhaps matches TRBD1 (6 bases). V lost 1 base, J lost 9 bases, and 18 bases lay in between. This CDR3 is 16 amino acids long. Germline lookup yields CDR1 MNHNS and CDR2 SASEGT. Here the CDR3 reads CASSEDLGHPDRELFF. CDR3 DNA: TGTGCCAGCAGTGAAGATTTGGGACACCCCGACCGGGAGCTGTTTTTT.

V is TRBV7-9 and J is TRBJ2-4; unclear D gene. This CDR3 is 19 amino acids long. V was pared by 1 base and J by 0 bases, with 19 bases between. Germline V gene data show CDR1 as SEHNR and CDR2 as FQNEAQ (reference sequence). The CDR3 protein is CASSLVTRRLAVAKNIQYF. The CDR3 nucleotides read TGTGCCAGCAGCTTAGTGACGAGGCGCCTTGCAGTAGCCAAAAACATTCAGTACTTC. Filled out from reference TRBV7-9 and TRBJ2-4, the complete variable domain reads DTGVSQNPRHKITKRGQNVTFRCDPISEHNRLYWYRQTLGQGPEFLTYFQNEAQLEKSRLLSDRFSAERPKGSFSTLEIQRTEQGDSAMYLCASSLVTRRLAVAKNIQYFGAGTRLSVL.

In this sample, this clonotype turned up a few times. This sequence joins TRBV7-2 and TRBJ2-2; D gene ambiguous. Deletions cut 4 bases from V and 0 bases from J, with 12 bases between. CDR3 length equals 16 residues. CDR1 and CDR2 (germline): SGHTA, FQGNSA. CDR3 sequence (DNA): TGTGCCAGCAGCTCCATTGGGCCCCCGAACACCGGGGAGCTGTTTTTT. Protein product: CASSSIGPPNTGELFF.

This clonotype was recorded a few times. The chain employs TRBV11-2 and TRBJ2-5; 8 nucleotides line up with TRBD2. Germline values: CDR1 SGHAT, CDR2 FQNNGV. V dropped 5 bases and J dropped 7; count of bases not matched to a gene: 6. There are 13 residues in the CDR3. The CDR3 reads CASSPGLEGTQYF. CDR3 DNA: TGTGCCAGCAGCCCGGGACTAGAGGGGACCCAGTACTTC.

The chain couples TRBV3-1 to TRBJ2-7; D is perhaps TRBD2 (7 bases). Germline loops: CDR1 LGHDT, CDR2 YNNKEL (reference sequence). The V gene lost 5 bases and the J gene lost 2 bases, with 13 bases spanning the gap. The CDR3 is 14 residues long. CDR3 sequence (DNA): TGTGCCAGCAGCTCCGGGGGGCCTCCCTACGAGCAGTACTTC. Its translation: CASSSGGPPYEQYF.

This clonotype has at least ten counts. CDR3 amino acids: CASSVEDSGGAHEQFF. In DNA form, the CDR3 reads TGTGCCAGCAGCGTAGAGGATAGCGGGGGGGCGCATGAGCAGTTCTTC. The chain has TRBV9 and TRBJ2-1, with 11 bases identical to TRBD2. The CDR3 consists of 16 residues. With V trimmed by 0 bases and J by 8 bases, 7 bases remained unmatched. Germline V CDR1 and CDR2: SGDLS, YYNGEE. Using reference TRBV9 and TRBJ2-1 for the parts outside the CDR3, the full variable domain is DSGVTQTPKHLITATGQRVTLRCSPRSGDLSVYWYQQSLDQGLQFLIQYYNGEERAKGNILERFSAQQFPDLHSELNLSSLELGDSALYFCASSVEDSGGAHEQFFGPGTRLTVL.

This clonotype appeared a few times. The V gene is TRBV5-1, the J gene TRBJ2-1; D might be TRBD1 (8 bases). The CDR3 is 15 amino acids. V lost 0 bases to trimming and J lost 7 bases, with 14 bases between them. Germline V CDR1 and CDR2: SGHRS, YFSETQ. The CDR3 protein is CASSLAYRGGNEQFF. The CDR3 DNA reads TGCGCCAGCAGCTTGGCTTACAGGGGGGGGAATGAGCAGTTCTTC. The complete variable domain, with remaining parts taken from reference TRBV5-1 and TRBJ2-1, reads KAGVTQTPRYLIKTRGQQVTLSCSPISGHRSVSWYQQTPGQGLQFLFEYFSETQRNKGNFPGRFSGRQFSNSRSEMNVSTLELGDSALYLCASSLAYRGGNEQFFGPGTRLTVL.

This clonotype was counted between two and nine times. J is TRBJ2-7 and V is TRBV19, with 7 nucleotides matching TRBD1. V lost 1 base and J lost 3; bases outside the gene matches: 3. CDR1 is LNHDA, CDR2 SQIVND, per germline (reference sequence). There are 14 residues in the CDR3. The chain's CDR3 is CASSIAGTDYEQYF. CDR3 nucleotides: TGTGCCAGTAGTATAGCCGGGACAGACTACGAGCAGTACTTC.

This clonotype was observed at least ten times. The V call is TRBV24-1, the J call TRBJ2-5; D gene unclear. The germline CDR1 and CDR2 sequences are KGHDR and SFDVKD. V lost 2 bases and J 0 bases, leaving 3 bases between the germline ends. The CDR3 covers 13 residues. As DNA, the CDR3 is TGTGCCACCAGTGATTCCAACCAAGAGACCCAGTACTTC. Its translation is CATSDSNQETQYF.

The chain has TRBV7-2 and TRBJ2-3; D remains unclear. The CDR3 runs 19 residues. The V gene's germline CDR1 is SGHTA and CDR2 FQGNSA. Trimming took 0 bases from V and 2 from J, leaving 21 bases between them. The CDR3 region has the DNA TGTGCCAGCAGCTTAGCTTGGTGGACGGCAGCGACCGACACAGATACGCAGTATTTT. This sequence encodes CASSLAWWTAATDTDTQYF.

The chain combines TRBV5-5 with TRBJ2-1; D is perhaps TRBD1 (6 bases). This CDR3 is built from 14 residues. The V end lost 6 bases, the J end lost 5 bases, and 15 bases lay between the germline ends. Germline V CDR1 and CDR2: SGHKS, YYEKEE (reference sequence). The CDR3 loop reads CASTPSRGNNEQFF. The CDR3 DNA is TGTGCCAGCACCCCCAGCAGGGGAAACAATGAGCAGTTCTTC.